Listed below are T cell receptor beta chains from one sample, sequenced in a study of T cell repertoires in cytomegalovirus infection. Each CDR3 protein gets one entry after TCRdb re-called the reads with MiXCR. In the table there are more than 250,000 distinct CDR3 sequences, roughly an eighth of which are singletons. The source material was PBMCs. These receptors were collected from a human donor in good health (CMV status not recorded). Some clones in this sample may be carry-over from other donors' samples. Each CDR3 is given with its conserved first and last residue. The order of the fields is CDR3 protein, J gene, V gene.

cdr3_aa: CASSLLGVSYNEQFF; j_call: TRBJ2-1; v_call: TRBV28
cdr3_aa: CSARIGTDTQYF; j_call: TRBJ2-3; v_call: TRBV20-1
cdr3_aa: CASSEAPDSLNAIYF; j_call: TRBJ1-3; v_call: TRBV6-1
cdr3_aa: CASSLSVRGTGGDEQFF; j_call: TRBJ2-1; v_call: TRBV19
cdr3_aa: CASSFTLAGGTGELFF; j_call: TRBJ2-2; v_call: TRBV7-3
cdr3_aa: CASYGGGGTDTQYF; j_call: TRBJ2-3; v_call: TRBV2
cdr3_aa: CASSLVGIYNEQFF; j_call: TRBJ2-1; v_call: TRBV7-2
cdr3_aa: CASSVGPGPSNTEAFF; j_call: TRBJ1-1; v_call: TRBV11-1
cdr3_aa: CATSGQGGSNQPQHF; j_call: TRBJ1-5; v_call: TRBV15
cdr3_aa: CASSLARDTQYF; j_call: TRBJ2-3; v_call: TRBV7-2
cdr3_aa: CASSQDRGIPSYNEQFF; j_call: TRBJ2-1; v_call: TRBV4-3
cdr3_aa: CASSQEVGIGTQYF; j_call: TRBJ2-3; v_call: TRBV14
cdr3_aa: CASSLWTHYEQYF; j_call: TRBJ2-7; v_call: TRBV7-2
cdr3_aa: CATSRDAAGRANIQYF; j_call: TRBJ2-4; v_call: TRBV15
cdr3_aa: CSGGQNTEAFF; j_call: TRBJ1-1; v_call: TRBV20-1
cdr3_aa: CASSSGDKTLYGYTF; j_call: TRBJ1-2; v_call: TRBV5-1
cdr3_aa: CASSSVGGSSYEQYF; j_call: TRBJ2-7; v_call: TRBV7-3
cdr3_aa: CASRVPNTEAFF; j_call: TRBJ1-1; v_call: TRBV28
cdr3_aa: CSASDSLAGGQGKNIQYF; j_call: TRBJ2-4; v_call: TRBV20-1
cdr3_aa: CASSSSGALNTEAFF; j_call: TRBJ1-1; v_call: TRBV5-5
cdr3_aa: CASSLRMGTEAFF; j_call: TRBJ1-1; v_call: TRBV7-3
cdr3_aa: CASSGQGIGNEQFF; j_call: TRBJ2-1; v_call: TRBV2
cdr3_aa: CASSERQGYGYTF; j_call: TRBJ1-2; v_call: TRBV2
cdr3_aa: CASSLATGRMVVTEAFF; j_call: TRBJ1-1; v_call: TRBV7-8
cdr3_aa: CASSMGLAETGELFF; j_call: TRBJ2-2; v_call: TRBV5-4
cdr3_aa: CASSPTSGDNNEQFF; j_call: TRBJ2-1; v_call: TRBV18
cdr3_aa: CSARNFQFF; j_call: TRBJ2-1; v_call: TRBV20-1
cdr3_aa: CSAGTGDLETQYF; j_call: TRBJ2-5; v_call: TRBV29-1
cdr3_aa: CASSPDGQGIDGYTF; j_call: TRBJ1-2; v_call: TRBV5-1
cdr3_aa: CASSPARDGELFF; j_call: TRBJ2-2; v_call: TRBV11-1
cdr3_aa: CASRQGGPVQETQYF; j_call: TRBJ2-5; v_call: TRBV5-4
cdr3_aa: CSVEGQGATGANVLTF; j_call: TRBJ2-6; v_call: TRBV29-1
cdr3_aa: CSARDLGSGRIEQFF; j_call: TRBJ2-1; v_call: TRBV20-1
cdr3_aa: CASSSMGTEAFF; j_call: TRBJ1-1; v_call: TRBV10-2
cdr3_aa: CASSLDRRSPLHF; j_call: TRBJ1-6; v_call: TRBV7-9
cdr3_aa: CASSSRPQGAFNEQYF; j_call: TRBJ2-7; v_call: TRBV7-9
cdr3_aa: CASSPVIGNTDTQYF; j_call: TRBJ2-3; v_call: TRBV18
cdr3_aa: CASSLESGTTSTDTQYF; j_call: TRBJ2-3; v_call: TRBV7-8
cdr3_aa: CSVSVSSDEQFF; j_call: TRBJ2-1; v_call: TRBV29-1
cdr3_aa: CASSLAGTGNQPQHF; j_call: TRBJ1-5; v_call: TRBV7-2
cdr3_aa: CASSPREGAFF; j_call: TRBJ1-1; v_call: TRBV9
cdr3_aa: CSARDRAGENTGELFF; j_call: TRBJ2-2; v_call: TRBV20-1
cdr3_aa: CATHSGANVLTF; j_call: TRBJ2-6; v_call: TRBV27
cdr3_aa: CASSLATGELFF; j_call: TRBJ2-2; v_call: TRBV7-8
cdr3_aa: CASSLLPTGEQYF; j_call: TRBJ2-7; v_call: TRBV6-6
cdr3_aa: CASSSETGGLFGYTF; j_call: TRBJ1-2; v_call: TRBV7-9
cdr3_aa: CAMTSGYTDTQYF; j_call: TRBJ2-3; v_call: TRBV10-3
cdr3_aa: CASSQIYDEQYF; j_call: TRBJ2-7; v_call: TRBV6-5
cdr3_aa: CASSYPAGVVYEQYF; j_call: TRBJ2-7; v_call: TRBV6-2/TRBV6-3
cdr3_aa: CASSPPGQPTDTQYF; j_call: TRBJ2-3; v_call: TRBV18
cdr3_aa: CASSLVGGIESYQETQYF; j_call: TRBJ2-5; v_call: TRBV7-6
cdr3_aa: CASTETGTGGRNEQFF; j_call: TRBJ2-1; v_call: TRBV7-6
cdr3_aa: CASSYSSGGNQPQHF; j_call: TRBJ1-5; v_call: TRBV6-2/TRBV6-3
cdr3_aa: CASSNRAQGNYGYTF; j_call: TRBJ1-2; v_call: TRBV4-1
cdr3_aa: CAGDFSGGTYNEQFF; j_call: TRBJ2-1; v_call: TRBV2